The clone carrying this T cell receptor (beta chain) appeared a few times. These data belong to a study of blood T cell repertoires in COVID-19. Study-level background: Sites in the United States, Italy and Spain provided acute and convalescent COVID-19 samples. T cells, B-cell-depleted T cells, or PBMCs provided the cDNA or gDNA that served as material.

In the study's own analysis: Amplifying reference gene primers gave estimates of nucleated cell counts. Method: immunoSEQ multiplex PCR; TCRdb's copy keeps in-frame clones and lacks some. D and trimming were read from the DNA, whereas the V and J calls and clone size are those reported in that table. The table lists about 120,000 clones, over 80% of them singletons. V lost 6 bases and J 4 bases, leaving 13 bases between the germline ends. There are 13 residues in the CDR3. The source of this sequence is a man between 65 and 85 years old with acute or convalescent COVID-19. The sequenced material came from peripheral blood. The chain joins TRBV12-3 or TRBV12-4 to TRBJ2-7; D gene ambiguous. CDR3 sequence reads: CASSTIGIYEQYF. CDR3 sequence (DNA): TGTGCCAGCAGCACCATCGGTATTTACGAGCAGTACTTC.